This T cell receptor beta chain was sequenced for a study of blood T cell repertoires in COVID-19. Study background: Donors in the United States, Italy and Spain gave samples during acute or convalescent COVID-19. PBMCs, B-cell-depleted T cells, or T cells provided the cDNA or gDNA that made up the material.

Per the germline V gene, CDR1 is LNHDA and CDR2 is SQIVND (reference sequence). The CDR3 runs to 15 residues. The V gene lost 1 base and the J gene lost 2 bases, with 11 bases spanning the gap. TCRdb keeps only in-frame clones here, not all; method: immunoSEQ multiplex PCR. The repertoire has more than 200,000 clones, approximately 80% of them found once; the top ten carry under 2%. Participants were aged 18 to 89 years, lived in 20 to 30 US areas, and enrolled virtually. Cohorts were determined from participant-reported clinical history. The sample comprised PBMCs or T cells enriched from blood (not recorded which). The source of this sequence is a man in his 60s who had recovered from COVID-19. The chain recombines TRBV19 with TRBJ1-1, with D possibly being TRBD1 (6 bases). Here the CDR3 reads CASSIGHRVNTEAFF. CDR3 DNA sequence: TGTGCCAGTAGTATAGGTCACAGGGTCAACACTGAAGCTTTCTTT.